This T cell receptor (beta chain) was identified in a study of identical twins. The donors were all healthy and Caucasian. This clonotype has a handful of counts. What it binds is unknown. Regarding the study as a whole: Fewer insertions marked abundant cord blood beta clonotypes; young adult naive trended weakly, memory not at all.

Trimming took 4 bases from V and 1 from J, leaving 4 bases between them. This CDR3 has 11 amino acids. In germline, CDR1 is SQVTM, CDR2 ANQGSEA. MiXCR, run by TCRdb on the 5' RACE reads, gives a single entry per CDR3 protein. The sample has around 530,000 distinct CDR3 sequences, around 15% seen once. This same sample was also taken into another study, of yellow fever vaccine responses in identical twins.

The sequenced material came from CD4+ T cells sorted from blood. The genes are TRBV29-1 and TRBJ1-1, with D hard to call. This clonotype was sampled from a woman aged 18-29 years in good health. DNA for the CDR3: TGCAGCGTTGGACGGAACACTGAAGCTTTCTTT. This translates into CSVGRNTEAFF. The full variable domain, in which reference TRBV29-1 and TRBJ1-1 provide the parts outside the CDR3, is SAVISQKPSRDICQRGTSLTIQCQVDSQVTMMFWYRQQPGQSLTLIATANQGSEATYESGFVIDKFPISRPNLTFSTLTVSNMSPEDSSIYLCSVGRNTEAFFGQGTRLTVV.